The 27 T cell receptor beta chains below come from one sample, sequenced in a study of read filtering for tumor transcriptome and immune sequencing. The library was built from roughly 400 ng RNA with molecular barcoded adaptors for alpha/delta and beta/gamma chains. TCRdb analysed the reads with MiXCR anew, one entry per CDR3 protein. This repertoire shows approximately 20,000 distinct CDR3 sequences, roughly a fifth found once; its top ten account for around 24%. The sequenced sample consisted of a population of CD138-negative cells sorted from bone marrow. Source of these receptors: a donor at least 40 years old with multiple myeloma.

This clonotype has at least ten counts. The V and J genes are TRBV20-1 and TRBJ2-6; D is unclear. The V end was cut by 3 bases, the J end by 6 bases, with 9 bases between. The CDR3 is 13 residues long. Germline values: CDR1 DFQATT, CDR2 SNEGSKA (reference sequence). The CDR3 bases are TGCAGTGCTAGTCACGGTGAGGCCAACGTCCTGACTTTC. It codes for CSASHGEANVLTF.

There are a few counts of this clonotype. The chain employs TRBV30 and TRBJ2-3; tentative D call: TRBD1 (6 bases). V lost 4 bases and J 2 bases, leaving 25 bases between the germline ends. This CDR3 is 18 amino acids long. CDR1 is GTSNPN, CDR2 SVGIG, per germline (reference sequence). In nucleotides, the CDR3 is TGTGCCTGGAATTGGGGGCCAGCCGACTTCCTATACACAGATACGCAGTATTTT. Protein product: CAWNWGPADFLYTDTQYF.

Many counts were recorded for this clonotype. J is TRBJ2-7 and V is TRBV28; 10 bases align to TRBD2. V shed 3 bases, J shed 3 bases, and the junction held 5 bases outside the gene matches. The V gene's germline CDR1 is MDHEN and CDR2 SYDVKM. CDR3 length equals 15 residues. The DNA for the CDR3 is TGTGCCAGCAGTTTCGGCGCTAGCGGGAGCTACGAGCAGTACTTC. Protein sequence: CASSFGASGSYEQYF.

This clonotype was seen once. V usage is TRBV7-3 and J usage is TRBJ2-3; perhaps TRBD2 as D (6 bases). CDR3 length equals 14 residues. Trimming took 4 bases from V and 2 from J, leaving 10 bases between them. Germline V lookup: CDR1 SGHTA, CDR2 FQGTGA. The CDR3 protein is CASSSGTYTDTQYF. The CDR3 DNA reads as TGTGCCAGCAGCTCCGGGACTTACACAGATACGCAGTATTTT. Looking up the rest from reference TRBV7-3 and TRBJ2-3 gives the full variable domain: GAGVSQTPSNKVTEKGKYVELRCDPISGHTALYWYRQSLGQGPEFLIYFQGTGAADDSGLPNDRFFAVRPEGSVSTLKIQRTERGDSAVYLCASSSGTYTDTQYFGPGTRLTVL.

This clonotype has a count of ten or more. V usage is TRBV21-1 and J usage is TRBJ2-1; the D call of TRBD1 is as the table states it, not checked on the DNA. TRBV21-1 is tagged as a pseudogene. There are 16 residues in the CDR3. The CDR3 DNA is TGTGCCAGCAGCAAAGAACGGGACCCCCACTCCGATGAGCAGTTCTTC. This encodes CASSKERDPHSDEQFF.

This clonotype is judged medium-sized. The V call is TRBV7-9, the J call TRBJ2-3, with 8 bases that match TRBD1. Germline V gives CDR1 SEHNR, CDR2 FQNEAQ (reference sequence). The J segment lost 3 bases and the V segment lost 0 bases, leaving 5 bases of the junction unmatched. CDR3 length: 16 amino acids. CDR3 sequence: CASSLAEGQDTDTQYF. The CDR3 region has the DNA TGTGCCAGCAGCTTAGCGGAGGGACAGGATACAGATACGCAGTATTTT. The entire variable domain, with the rest obtained from reference TRBV7-9 and TRBJ2-3, is as follows: DTGVSQNPRHKITKRGQNVTFRCDPISEHNRLYWYRQTLGQGPEFLTYFQNEAQLEKSRLLSDRFSAERPKGSFSTLEIQRTEQGDSAMYLCASSLAEGQDTDTQYFGPGTRLTVL.

This clonotype was picked up a small number of times. CDR3 nucleotide sequence: TGTGCCAGCCGCAGCGTGAACACCGGGGAGCTGTTTTTT. Its translation: CASRSVNTGELFF. The chain uses TRBV28 and TRBJ2-2; D call uncertain. The germline CDR1 and CDR2 sequences are MDHEN and SYDVKM. This CDR3 region has 13 residues. V dropped 8 bases and J dropped 1 base, with 8 bases sitting between them.

By proportion, this clonotype is medium-sized. The chain couples TRBV28 to TRBJ1-1; TRBD1 agrees at 9 bases. Germline V CDR1 and CDR2: MDHEN, SYDVKM. The trim removed 7 bases at V and 7 bases at J, leaving 7 bases unmatched. The CDR3 length is 13 residues. CDR3 amino acids: CASNNRGQGEAFF. The CDR3 region has the DNA TGTGCCAGCAATAACAGGGGGCAGGGTGAAGCTTTCTTT. The variable domain in full, with the rest retrieved from reference TRBV28 and TRBJ1-1, is DVKVTQSSRYLVKRTGEKVFLECVQDMDHENMFWYRQDPGLGLRLIYFSYDVKMKEKGDIPEGYSVSREKKERFSLILESASTNQTSMYLCASNNRGQGEAFFGQGTRLTVV.

The gene calls are TRBV3-1 and TRBJ2-7; D not resolved. The germline gives CDR1 LGHDT, CDR2 YNNKEL (reference sequence). The CDR3 contains 12 residues. The V gene lost 4 bases and the J gene lost 7 bases, with 11 bases spanning the gap. The CDR3 DNA reads TGTGCCAGCAGCCGCCTTTCGTTGGAGCAGTACTTC. Amino acid sequence: CASSRLSLEQYF.

This clonotype has only one observation. It may be a read error: a sequence one base away is much more abundant. The chain is built from TRBV29-1 and TRBJ2-1; D gene unclear. Germline CDR1 SQVTM, CDR2 ANQGSEA. The CDR3 extends over 11 amino acids. Deletions cut 7 bases from V and 7 bases from J, with 11 bases between. The chain's CDR3 is CSAATVNEQFF. The CDR3 DNA follows: TGCAGCGCCGCGACTGTGAATGAGCAGTTCTTC.

Comments on this clonotype: A much larger clone differs by one base, so this may be a read error. The final CDR3 position lacks the conserved phenylalanine or tryptophan, pointing to a likely read error. The chain combines TRBV10-2 with TRBJ2-7, with 12 nucleotides matching TRBD2. Trimming at V came to 4 bases and at J to 1 base, leaving 5 bases not matched to a gene. This CDR3 is 16 amino acids long. Germline lookup yields CDR1 WSHSY and CDR2 SAAADI. The CDR3, as DNA: TGCGCCAGCAGTGGACTAGCGGGAGCCTTATCCTACGAGCAGTACATC. Its protein is CASSGLAGALSYEQYI.

This clonotype is medium-sized (0.01 to 0.1%) in the sample. The chain couples TRBV29-1 to TRBJ2-7; D remains ambiguous. In germline, CDR1 is SQVTM, CDR2 ANQGSEA. With 0 bases removed from V and 1 base from J, the gap between germline ends came to 4 bases. CDR3 length: 12 amino acids. CDR3 loop: CSVEDRSYEQYF. CDR3 in DNA: TGCAGCGTTGAAGATCGATCCTACGAGCAGTACTTC.

The chain recombines TRBV7-2 with TRBJ2-1; D is perhaps TRBD2 (6 bases). The CDR3 consists of 15 residues. CDR1 is SGHTA and CDR2 is FQGNSA in the germline V gene. With 2 bases removed from V and 5 bases from J, the gap between germline ends came to 13 bases. In DNA, the CDR3 is TGTGCCAGCAGCTTACCCGGGAGCACCCACAATGAGCAGTTCTTC. It encodes CASSLPGSTHNEQFF.

This clonotype was picked up a small number of times. Being one base from a much bigger clone, this may be a read error. The chain joins TRBV24-1 to TRBJ2-1; D gene uncertain. V was clipped by 5 bases and J by 4 bases, with 17 bases between them. Germline values: CDR1 KGHDR, CDR2 SFDVKD. The CDR3 is made up of 16 amino acids. CDR3 region: CATSASRRNSYNEQFF. The CDR3 DNA reads as TGTGCCACCAGTGCGTCGCGTCGAAACTCTTACAATGAGCAGTTCTTC.

Details on this clonotype: A much bigger clone sits one base away, suggesting this may be a read error. The chain has TRBV30 and TRBJ2-1; TRBD1 matches at 8 bases. Germline CDR1 reads GTSNPN; CDR2 reads SVGIG (reference sequence). J lost 6 bases, V lost 1 base, and 8 bases had no gene match. The CDR3 length is 15 residues. The CDR3 reads CAWSARTGPGNEQFF. DNA of the CDR3: TGTGCCTGGAGTGCCCGGACAGGGCCGGGCAATGAGCAGTTCTTC.

This chain connects TRBV28 to TRBJ1-1, with 7 bases identical to TRBD1. V lost 7 bases and J lost 0; bases outside the gene matches: 14. The CDR3 covers 17 residues. Germline CDR1 reads MDHEN; CDR2 reads SYDVKM. The CDR3: CASTPARDSTVNTEAFF. CDR3 in DNA: TGTGCCAGCACCCCCGCCAGGGACAGCACGGTGAACACTGAAGCTTTCTTT.

A note on this clonotype: The junction differs from germline at one of its ends, possibly a read error. This chain joins TRBV6-2 or TRBV6-3 and TRBJ1-5; D remains unclear. The germline V gene encodes CDR1 MNHEY and CDR2 SVGEGT. This CDR3 has 15 amino acids. The CDR3 spells CAGSYLFGSNQPQHF. CDR3 nucleotides: TGTGCCGGCAGTTACCTTTTCGGGAGCAATCAGCCCCAGCATTTT.

Regarding this clonotype: This likely stems from a read error, as it lies one base from a far larger clone. V usage is TRBV7-8 and J usage is TRBJ1-1; D not resolved. CDR3 length equals 14 residues. CDR1 and CDR2 from the germline V gene are SGHVS and FQNEAQ. Trimming took 5 bases from V and 3 from J, leaving 13 bases between them. CDR3 bases: TGTGCCAGCAGCCCTCTAAAGAGAGACACTGAAGCTTTCTTT. Encoded protein: CASSPLKRDTEAFF.

A note on this clonotype: No conserved phenylalanine or tryptophan ends this CDR3, so it is likely a read error. The rearrangement joins TRBV9 to TRBJ2-1; the D gene could be TRBD1 or TRBD2 (5 bases each). This CDR3 has 15 residues. Germline values: CDR1 SGDLS, CDR2 YYNGEE. CDR3 in amino acids: CASSGTQGPYSEQFL. The CDR3 DNA sequence: TGTGCCAGCAGCGGGACTCAGGGCCCCTACAGTGAGCAGTTCCTC.

This clonotype has only a few counts. The chain recombines TRBV4-1 with TRBJ2-2; 10 positions agree with TRBD2. The ends lost 0 bases at V and 4 bases at J; junction bases unmatched: 8. Germline V gene data show CDR1 as MGHRA and CDR2 as YSYEKL. CDR3 length equals 18 residues. The CDR3 loop reads CASSQDWLAGVVTGELFF. CDR3 sequence (DNA): TGCGCCAGCAGCCAAGATTGGCTAGCGGGAGTGGTCACCGGGGAGCTGTTTTTT.

The V and J genes are TRBV6-4 and TRBJ2-2; D possibly corresponds to TRBD2 (6 bases). CDR1 is MRHNA, CDR2 SNTAGT, per germline. CDR3 length: 14 amino acids. Trimming removed 1 base from V and 4 bases from J, with 7 bases in between. In DNA, the CDR3 is TGTGCCAGCAGTGACTTGGGAGGCACCGGGGAGCTGTTTTTT. The encoded protein is CASSDLGGTGELFF.

This clonotype was seen a handful of times. This chain connects TRBV3-1 to TRBJ2-1; 16 bases align to TRBD2. Germline CDR1 reads LGHDT; CDR2 reads YNNKEL (reference sequence). CDR3 length equals 20 residues. With V trimmed by 4 bases and J by 1 base, 10 bases remained unmatched. The CDR3 DNA is TGTGCCAGCAGCCGTCCCACGGGGACTAGCGGGAGGGCGTCCTACAATGAGCAGTTCTTC. It translates to CASSRPTGTSGRASYNEQFF.

Relative to its sample, this clonotype is medium-sized. V gene TRBV24-1 combines with J gene TRBJ2-1; no firm D call. The V and J ends lost 5 bases and 6 bases respectively, with 16 bases between them. The CDR3 has 15 amino acids. CDR1 and CDR2 (germline): KGHDR, SFDVKD. CDR3 residues: CATSGDNNWGNEQFF. CDR3 coding DNA: TGTGCCACCAGTGGAGACAACAACTGGGGCAATGAGCAGTTCTTC.

Only a few counts were recorded for this clonotype. The gene calls are TRBV29-1 and TRBJ2-7, with D unresolved. The CDR3 has 13 residues. Trimming stripped 4 bases from V and 0 bases from J, with 10 bases between. Germline assignment: CDR1 SQVTM and CDR2 ANQGSEA. The CDR3 loop reads CSVARDVSYEQYF. In DNA form, the CDR3 reads TGCAGCGTTGCTAGGGATGTCTCCTACGAGCAGTACTTC.

This clonotype was seen many times. The chain combines TRBV2 with TRBJ2-1; 8 bases are a match to TRBD1. The CDR3 has 16 amino acids. Per the germline V gene, CDR1 is SNHLY and CDR2 is FYNNEI. With 6 bases clipped from V and 7 bases from J, the junction kept 14 bases outside the gene matches. The CDR3 loop is CASSGQGPTQRNEQFF. The CDR3 nucleotides read TGTGCCAGCAGCGGACAGGGACCAACACAAAGGAATGAGCAGTTCTTC. The whole variable domain, filled in from reference TRBV2 and TRBJ2-1, reads EPEVTQTPSHQVTQMGQEVILRCVPISNHLYFYWYRQILGQKVEFLVSFYNNEISEKSEIFDDQFSVERPDGSNFTLKIRSTKLEDSAMYFCASSGQGPTQRNEQFFGPGTRLTVL.

Comment on this clonotype: A read error may explain this, as a much larger clone is one base away. The rearrangement uses TRBV9 and TRBJ2-3; 9 bases line up with TRBD2. Germline CDR1 and CDR2: SGDLS and YYNGEE. V lost 0 bases to trimming and J lost 7 bases; unmatched junction nucleotides: 9. There are 16 residues in the CDR3. The CDR3 nucleotides read TGTGCCAGCAGCGTAGGTTTTGCGGGAGGGCCGAATACGCAGTATTTT. Translation: CASSVGFAGGPNTQYF.

This clonotype was counted ten times or more. The chain recombines TRBV28 with TRBJ2-3, with 7 nucleotides matching TRBD2. With V trimmed by 4 bases and J by 2 bases, 12 bases remained unmatched. CDR3 length: 17 residues. CDR1 and CDR2 from the germline V gene are MDHEN and SYDVKM. The CDR3, as DNA: TGTGCCAGCAGTTGGTCACTTACTAGCGAGGACACAGATACGCAGTATTTT. Translating it yields CASSWSLTSEDTDTQYF.